The 22 T cell receptor beta chains given below trace back to one sample, sequenced in a study of shared clonotypes between healthy human individuals. The data were produced by immunoSEQ multiplex PCR, yet TCRdb's version contains in-frame clones alone and is incomplete. The sample shows some 2 million clones, about 95% of them seen only once. Material for sequencing was naive CD4+ T cells sorted from blood. Subset reported: CD45RA+ positively selected. Every receptor here comes from a man between 18 and 29 years old in good health.

This chain links TRBV6-5 with TRBJ1-1; a weak D match, TRBD1 (5 bases). CDR1 is MNHEY, CDR2 SVGAGI, per germline. The germline V and J ends were trimmed by 2 bases and 1 base, with 11 bases remaining between them. The CDR3 is made up of 15 amino acids. CDR3 protein: CASSYQRQQNTEAFF. The CDR3 nucleotides are TGTGCCAGCAGTTACCAACGACAGCAGAACACTGAAGCTTTCTTT.

The J gene is TRBJ2-7, the V gene TRBV20-1, with D maybe TRBD1 (6 bases). The germline CDR1 and CDR2 sequences are DFQATT and SNEGSKA (reference sequence). The CDR3 covers 11 residues. V lost 5 bases and J lost 6, with 11 bases in between. CDR3 residues: CSARTGIEQYF. CDR3 nucleotides: TGCAGTGCTCGAACAGGGATCGAGCAGTACTTC.

J is TRBJ2-7 and V is TRBV5-8; the D is unclear. This CDR3 contains 16 residues. Trimming removed 1 base from V and 0 bases from J, with 14 bases in between. The germline V gene has CDR1 SGHTS and CDR2 YDEGEE. CDR3 sequence: CASSLTWAEDSYEQYF. DNA of the CDR3: TGTGCCAGCAGCTTGACATGGGCCGAAGACTCCTACGAGCAGTACTTC. The full variable domain, its missing parts supplied by reference TRBV5-8 and TRBJ2-7, is EAGVTQSPTHLIKTRGQQATLRCSPISGHTSVYWYQQALGLGLQFLLWYDEGEERNRGNFPPRFSGRQFPNYSSELNVNALELEDSALYLCASSLTWAEDSYEQYFGPGTRLTVT.

The table lists this clone with a count of one. The chain couples TRBV4-3 to TRBJ2-5; D possibly corresponds to TRBD1 (6 bases). Trimming shortened V by 9 bases and J by 2 bases, and 13 bases separated the two germline ends. Germline V gene lookup returns CDR1 LGHNA and CDR2 YSLEER. The CDR3 sequence is 13 residues long. CDR3 protein: CASREQGQETQYF. The CDR3 nucleotides read TGCGCCAGTCGGGAACAGGGACAAGAGACCCAGTACTTC.

CDR3 bases: TGCGCCAGCAGCGGCGGGACTGATCAAGAAAAACTGTTTTTT. Protein product: CASSGGTDQEKLFF. This chain joins TRBV5-1 and TRBJ1-4; maybe TRBD1 (5 bases). V was trimmed by 4 bases and J by 8 bases, leaving 15 bases between them. The CDR3 spans 14 residues. The germline V gene has CDR1 SGHRS and CDR2 YFSETQ.

The chain is built from TRBV28 and TRBJ2-7; TRBD1 aligns across 7 bases. The CDR3 length is 18 residues. Germline values: CDR1 MDHEN, CDR2 SYDVKM. After removal of 5 bases from V and 2 bases from J, the junction contained 18 bases not matched to a gene. The CDR3 nucleotides are TGTGCCAGCAGTCCGGTGGTTTATGGCAGGGGGACCCCCTACGAGCAGTACTTC. As protein: CASSPVVYGRGTPYEQYF.

This chain joins TRBV29-1 and TRBJ1-4; 8 nucleotides agree with TRBD1. Germline V CDR1 and CDR2: SQVTM, ANQGSEA. V lost 5 bases, J lost 6 bases, and 5 bases stayed unmatched. The CDR3 extends over 13 amino acids. The CDR3, as DNA: TGCAGCGTTCCGACAGGGGATCATGAAAAACTGTTTTTT. Residues: CSVPTGDHEKLFF.

This clone appeared once. The gene calls are TRBV10-3 and TRBJ2-1, with D maybe TRBD2 (6 bases). The germline V gene has CDR1 ENHRY and CDR2 SYGVKD. This CDR3 comprises 15 residues. Trimming removed 3 bases from V and 5 bases from J, with 14 bases in between. In nucleotides, the CDR3 is TGTGCCATCAGTGATAGCGGAGACCTTCACAATGAGCAGTTCTTC. Translation gives CAISDSGDLHNEQFF.

V and J are TRBV2 and TRBJ2-3, with TRBD1 matching over 9 bases. This CDR3 has 15 residues. The V and J ends lost 1 base and 6 bases, in that order; junction bases with no gene match: 5. CDR1 is SNHLY and CDR2 is FYNNEI in the germline V gene. The CDR3 nucleotides are TGTGCCAGCAGTGAAGGGACAGGGGAATCGGATACGCAGTATTTT. Translation: CASSEGTGESDTQYF.

The chain employs TRBV6-6 and TRBJ1-1; 8 bases map to TRBD1. The CDR3 runs to 15 residues. V was pared by 6 bases and J by 0 bases, with 6 bases of the junction left unmatched. Germline V gene lookup returns CDR1 MNHNY and CDR2 SVGAGI (reference sequence). This CDR3 reads CASRGGTGMNTEAFF. The DNA for the CDR3 is TGTGCCAGCAGGGGCGGGACAGGTATGAACACTGAAGCTTTCTTT.

V gene TRBV4-3 combines with J gene TRBJ2-5; no firm D call. In germline, CDR1 is LGHNA, CDR2 YSLEER. This CDR3 spans 14 amino acids. The V end was cut by 0 bases, the J end by 6 bases, with 11 bases between. The CDR3 sequence is CASSQDIRWKTQYF. The CDR3 nucleotides read TGCGCCAGCAGCCAAGATATCAGGTGGAAGACCCAGTACTTC.

The chain employs TRBV7-9 and TRBJ2-5; no clear D. Germline CDR1 and CDR2: SEHNR and FQNEAQ (reference sequence). The V end lost 5 bases, the J end lost 1 base, and 17 bases lay between the germline ends. This CDR3 contains 16 residues. CDR3 in DNA: TGTGCCAGCAGCCCCCTGTTCTGGAGCTCCCAAGAGACCCAGTACTTC. It encodes CASSPLFWSSQETQYF. Supplemented by reference TRBV7-9 and TRBJ2-5, the full variable domain reads DTGVSQNPRHKITKRGQNVTFRCDPISEHNRLYWYRQTLGQGPEFLTYFQNEAQLEKSRLLSDRFSAERPKGSFSTLEIQRTEQGDSAMYLCASSPLFWSSQETQYFGPGTRLLVL.

The chain uses TRBV2 and TRBJ2-1; D call uncertain. Trimming took off 2 bases at V and 0 bases at J, with 5 bases between the two ends. Germline assignment: CDR1 SNHLY and CDR2 FYNNEI. The CDR3 loop spans 14 amino acids. CDR3 DNA: TGTGCCAGCAGTGAACATAGCTCCTACAATGAGCAGTTCTTC. Protein product: CASSEHSSYNEQFF.

V gene TRBV10-3 combines with J gene TRBJ1-5, with D possibly being TRBD1 (5 bases). Germline values: CDR1 ENHRY, CDR2 SYGVKD. Deletions cut 5 bases from V and 0 bases from J, with 11 bases between. The CDR3 covers 15 residues. In nucleotides, the CDR3 is TGTGCCATCAGTTCGGGGGGTTATAGCAATCAGCCCCAGCATTTT. This encodes CAISSGGYSNQPQHF.

The V call is TRBV15, the J call TRBJ2-5; 9 bases line up with TRBD1. Germline V gene data show CDR1 as LNHNV and CDR2 as YYDKDF (reference sequence). The CDR3 length is 15 residues. The trim removed 6 bases at V and 2 bases at J, leaving 7 bases unmatched. The CDR3 loop is CATRLPGTGQETQYF. The CDR3 DNA reads as TGTGCCACCAGGCTTCCCGGGACAGGGCAAGAGACCCAGTACTTC.

This clone was seen just once. The rearrangement links TRBV7-8 to TRBJ1-4; possibly TRBD1 for D (5 bases). The ends were cut back, 1 base at V and 7 bases at J, with 16 bases in the middle. The CDR3 consists of 16 residues. Germline V gene lookup returns CDR1 SGHVS and CDR2 FQNEAQ. The CDR3 spells CASSLEVGGGFEKLFF. DNA for the CDR3: TGTGCCAGCAGCTTAGAGGTCGGGGGAGGATTTGAAAAACTGTTTTTT.

V and J are TRBV29-1 and TRBJ2-1, with a weak D call TRBD2 (5 bases). The germline V gene encodes CDR1 SQVTM and CDR2 ANQGSEA. The CDR3 is 15 residues long. The V end lost 5 bases, the J end lost 6 bases, and 20 bases lay between the germline ends. The CDR3 spells CSVTEQSRLFNEQFF. CDR3 nucleotide sequence: TGCAGCGTTACGGAACAGTCGCGACTATTCAATGAGCAGTTCTTC.

A remark on this clone: Other DNA sequences in this sample translate to the same CDR3. This chain connects TRBV7-2 to TRBJ2-5; no clear D. Trimming removed 1 base from V and 4 bases from J, with 7 bases in between. The CDR3 contains 13 residues. Germline loops: CDR1 SGHTA, CDR2 FQGNSA. The CDR3 here is CASSLERRETQYF. For the CDR3, the DNA is TGTGCCAGCAGCTTAGAGCGTAGAGAGACCCAGTACTTC.

The rearrangement joins TRBV5-4 to TRBJ2-3; 14 bases fit TRBD2. This CDR3 comprises 16 residues. Germline assignment: CDR1 SGHNT and CDR2 YYREEE (reference sequence). The ends lost 7 bases at V and 3 bases at J; junction bases unmatched: 7. The CDR3 DNA reads TGTGCCAGCGGTACCGGGACTAGCGGGGGTACAGATACGCAGTATTTT. Translating it yields CASGTGTSGGTDTQYF.

The chain uses TRBV7-2 and TRBJ2-7, with D possibly matching TRBD1 (6 bases). V lost 5 bases and J lost 5, with 10 bases in between. The CDR3 extends over 12 amino acids. CDR1 and CDR2 from the germline V gene are SGHTA and FQGNSA. In nucleotides, the CDR3 is TGTGCCAGCAGCCCTACAGGGAACGAGCAGTACTTC. This gives the protein CASSPTGNEQYF.

This clone was detected only once. The chain has TRBV5-3 and TRBJ2-7; 7 bases agree with TRBD1. TRBV5-3 is an ORF; its function is uncertain. CDR3 length equals 14 residues. Trimming took 8 bases from V and 0 from J; bases not matched to a gene: 8. This CDR3 is CASSTDRRSYEQYF. The CDR3 DNA sequence: TGTGCCAGCAGCACGGACAGGCGCTCCTACGAGCAGTACTTC.

V gene TRBV2 combines with J gene TRBJ2-2, with D unresolved. The CDR3 runs 15 residues. V lost 4 bases to trimming and J lost 10 bases, with 19 bases between them. CDR1 SNHLY and CDR2 FYNNEI come from the germline V gene. CDR3 protein: CASSVRRKEPKELFF. The CDR3 nucleotides are TGTGCCAGCAGTGTTCGCAGGAAGGAGCCGAAGGAGCTGTTTTTT.